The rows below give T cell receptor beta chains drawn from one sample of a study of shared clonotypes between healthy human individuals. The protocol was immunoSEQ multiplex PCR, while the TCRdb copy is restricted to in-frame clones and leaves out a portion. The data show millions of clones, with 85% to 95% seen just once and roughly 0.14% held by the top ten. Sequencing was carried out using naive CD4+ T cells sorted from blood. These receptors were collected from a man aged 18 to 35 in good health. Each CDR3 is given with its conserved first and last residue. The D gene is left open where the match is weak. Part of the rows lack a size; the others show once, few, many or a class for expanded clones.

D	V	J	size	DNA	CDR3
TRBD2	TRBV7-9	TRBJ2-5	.	TGTGCCAGCAGCCCTAGGACTAGCGGGAGGGTGGAGACCCAGTACTTC	CASSPRTSGRVETQYF
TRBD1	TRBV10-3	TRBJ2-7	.	TGTGCCACCTCCCGGGACAGGGAGTACGAGCAGTACTTC	CATSRDREYEQYF
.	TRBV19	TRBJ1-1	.	TGTGCCAGTAGAAGGGGCGAGATGAACACTGAAGCTTTCTTT	CASRRGEMNTEAFF
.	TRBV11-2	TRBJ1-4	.	TGTGCCAGCAGCTTAGGAACCGCTAGACTGTTTTTT	CASSLGTARLFF
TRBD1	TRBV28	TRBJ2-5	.	TGTGCCAGCAGTCCCTCGGGACAGCTACGCCAAGAGACCCAGTACTTC	CASSPSGQLRQETQYF
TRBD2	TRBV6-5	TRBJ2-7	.	TGTGCCAGCAGGACCGGACTAGCGTCCTACGAGCAGTACTTC	CASRTGLASYEQYF
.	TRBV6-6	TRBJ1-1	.	TGTGCCAGCAGTTACGGGTCACTCGGGCAAACTGAAGCTTTCTTT	CASSYGSLGQTEAFF
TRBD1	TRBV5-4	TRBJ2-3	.	TGTGCCAGCAGCCAGGGACAGGGGACATCCGATACGCAGTATTTT	CASSQGQGTSDTQYF
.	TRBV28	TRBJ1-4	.	TGTGCCAGCAGGCTCTCTGGTAGGGAAAAACTGTTTTTT	CASRLSGREKLFF
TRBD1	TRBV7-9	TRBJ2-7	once	TGTGCCAGCAGCTCCCGACAGGGACCATACGAGCAGTACTTC	CASSSRQGPYEQYF
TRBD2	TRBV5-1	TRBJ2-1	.	TGCGCCAGCAGCTTGTCACTAGCGCGTTACAATGAGCAGTTCTTC	CASSLSLARYNEQFF
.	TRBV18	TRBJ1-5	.	TGTGCCAGCTCACAATTACAGGGAGGAAATCAGCCCCAGCATTTT	CASSQLQGGNQPQHF
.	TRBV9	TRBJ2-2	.	TGTGCCAGCAGCGTACAGAACACCGGGGAGCTGTTTTTT	CASSVQNTGELFF
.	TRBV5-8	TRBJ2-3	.	TGTGCCAGCAGCTTGGATGAGCGGGGCACAGATACGCAGTATTTT	CASSLDERGTDTQYF
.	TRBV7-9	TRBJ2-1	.	TGTGCCAGCATCGACCTTCGGGGGTCCTACAATGAGCAGTTCTTC	CASIDLRGSYNEQFF
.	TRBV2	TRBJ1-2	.	TGTGCCAGCAGTTCTGACTTCTATGGCTACACCTTC	CASSSDFYGYTF
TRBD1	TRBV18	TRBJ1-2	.	TGTGCCAGCTCACCCCCGAAGACAGGGGGAGGTGCTGGCTACACCTTC	CASSPPKTGGGAGYTF
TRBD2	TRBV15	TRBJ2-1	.	TGTGCCACCAGCAGAGAGGGGACTAGCGGTCGAAATGAGCAGTTCTTC	CATSREGTSGRNEQFF
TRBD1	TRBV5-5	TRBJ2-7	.	TGTGCCAGCAGCCTTGACCTAAGACAGGGGTACTCCTACGAGCAGTACTTC	CASSLDLRQGYSYEQYF
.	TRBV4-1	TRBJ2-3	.	TGCGCCAGCAGCCAAGATAGAGGGTCAGATGCAGATACGCAGTATTTT	CASSQDRGSDADTQYF
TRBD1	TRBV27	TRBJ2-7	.	TGTGCCAGCAGTTCAAGGACAGGGCCCTACGAGCAGTACTTC	CASSSRTGPYEQYF
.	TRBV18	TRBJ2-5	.	TGTGCCAGCTCACCACTAGCTCTGTTGGAGACCCAGTACTTC	CASSPLALLETQYF
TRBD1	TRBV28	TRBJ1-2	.	TGTGCCAGCAGACTCTCTACCGGACAGGGGTGGGTGTTCACCTTC	CASRLSTGQGWVFTF
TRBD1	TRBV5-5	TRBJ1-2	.	TGTGCCAGCAGCTTGAGTTCAGGGGGTTACTATGGCTACACCTTC	CASSLSSGGYYGYTF
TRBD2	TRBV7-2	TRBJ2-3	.	TGTGCCAGCAGCTTAGCCCCTAGCGGGAGAGGGTCGGATACGCAGTATTTT	CASSLAPSGRGSDTQYF
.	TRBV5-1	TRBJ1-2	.	TGCGCCAGCAGCTTGGAGGGTTCCGGCTATGGCTACACCTTC	CASSLEGSGYGYTF
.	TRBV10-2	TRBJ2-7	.	TGCGCCAGCAGAAGAGACGGGGGCTCCTACGAGCAGTACTTC	CASRRDGGSYEQYF
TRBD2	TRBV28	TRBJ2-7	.	TGTGCCAGCAGTTTGGCCCTTACTAGCGGGGGACCCAAGAGGGAGCAGTACTTC	CASSLALTSGGPKREQYF
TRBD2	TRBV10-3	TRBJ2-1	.	TGTGCCATCAGTGGACCCGGGACTAGCGCTTACAATGAGCAGTTCTTC	CAISGPGTSAYNEQFF
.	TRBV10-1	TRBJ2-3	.	TGCGCCAGCAGTGAGTCAGCGCCAGATACGCAGTATTTT	CASSESAPDTQYF
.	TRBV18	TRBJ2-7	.	TGTGCCAGCTCACCGGACGAGGCCTACGAGCAGTACTTC	CASSPDEAYEQYF
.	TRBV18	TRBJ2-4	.	TGTGCCAGCTCACCACCGGGATTGGACATTCAGTACTTC	CASSPPGLDIQYF
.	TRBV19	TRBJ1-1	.	TGTGCCAGTATCCCCTTAACGACAGGAAAAAACTCTGAAGCTTTCTTT	CASIPLTTGKNSEAFF
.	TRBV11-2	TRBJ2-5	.	TGTGCCAGCAGCTTACTGTCCGGACAAGAGACCCAGTACTTC	CASSLLSGQETQYF
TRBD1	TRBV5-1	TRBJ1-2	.	TGCGCCAGCAGCCCGACAGGGGGTAATGGCTATGGCTACACCTTC	CASSPTGGNGYGYTF
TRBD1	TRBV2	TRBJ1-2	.	TGTGCCAGCAGAGGACAGGGGAACTATGGCTACACCTTC	CASRGQGNYGYTF
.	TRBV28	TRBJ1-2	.	TGTGCCAGCAGTTTACCAGGGGAGGATTATGGCTACACCTTC	CASSLPGEDYGYTF
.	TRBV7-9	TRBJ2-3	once	TGTGCCAGCAGCTTAGACAGGGTCACAGATACGCAGTATTTT	CASSLDRVTDTQYF
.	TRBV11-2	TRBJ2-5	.	TGTGCCAGCAGCGAGATTCCAGAGACCCAGTACTTC	CASSEIPETQYF
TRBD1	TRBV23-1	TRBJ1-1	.	TGCGCCAGCAGTCAATCTCCCAAGGACAGGGTGGGGGGCACTGAAGCTTTCTTT	CASSQSPKDRVGGTEAFF
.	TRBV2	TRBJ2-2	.	TGTGCCAGCAGTGAACGGATCCTAGCCGGGACCGGGGAGCTGTTTTTT	CASSERILAGTGELFF
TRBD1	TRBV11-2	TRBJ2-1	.	TGTGCCAGCAGTTCTGGCCGACAGGGGCGCTCCTACAATGAGCAGTTCTTC	CASSSGRQGRSYNEQFF
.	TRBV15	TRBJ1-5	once	TGTGCCACCACCAACGGGTCTTTTTTAGGGCATAGCAATCAGCCCCAGCATTTT	CATTNGSFLGHSNQPQHF
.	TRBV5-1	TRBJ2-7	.	TGCGCCAGCAGCTTATGGGGTTACGAGCAGTACTTC	CASSLWGYEQYF
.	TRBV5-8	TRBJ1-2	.	TGTGCCAGCAGCCCCCCAGGGACCTCCTGGGGCTACACCTTC	CASSPPGTSWGYTF
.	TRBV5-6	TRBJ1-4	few	TGTGCCAGCAGCTCCATGGGGGAAAAACTGTTTTTT	CASSSMGEKLFF
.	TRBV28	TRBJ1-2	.	TGTGCCAGCAGTGGACAGTTCGGCTATGGCTACACCTTC	CASSGQFGYGYTF
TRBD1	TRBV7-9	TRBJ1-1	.	TGTGCCAGCAGCATTTCAGGGGGCGGGTCGAACACTGAAGCTTTCTTT	CASSISGGGSNTEAFF
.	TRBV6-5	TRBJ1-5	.	TGTGCCAGCAGTGTAGGGAAGAATCAGCCCCAGCATTTT	CASSVGKNQPQHF
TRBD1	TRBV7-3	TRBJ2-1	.	TGTGCCAGCAGCAATATTGGTGGGACAGGGAGAAATGAGCAGTTCTTC	CASSNIGGTGRNEQFF
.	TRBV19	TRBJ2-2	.	TGTGCCAGTAGTATAGTTCTAGGAGAAACCGGGGAGCTGTTTTTT	CASSIVLGETGELFF
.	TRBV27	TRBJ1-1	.	TGTGCCAGCAGTTCCCTTATCAGGGGCCGTCTAGGCCTGAACACTGAAGCTTTCTTT	CASSSLIRGRLGLNTEAFF
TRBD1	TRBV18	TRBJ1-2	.	TGTGCCAGCTCACCTACCGGGACAGGGGGCGGCTACACCTTC	CASSPTGTGGGYTF